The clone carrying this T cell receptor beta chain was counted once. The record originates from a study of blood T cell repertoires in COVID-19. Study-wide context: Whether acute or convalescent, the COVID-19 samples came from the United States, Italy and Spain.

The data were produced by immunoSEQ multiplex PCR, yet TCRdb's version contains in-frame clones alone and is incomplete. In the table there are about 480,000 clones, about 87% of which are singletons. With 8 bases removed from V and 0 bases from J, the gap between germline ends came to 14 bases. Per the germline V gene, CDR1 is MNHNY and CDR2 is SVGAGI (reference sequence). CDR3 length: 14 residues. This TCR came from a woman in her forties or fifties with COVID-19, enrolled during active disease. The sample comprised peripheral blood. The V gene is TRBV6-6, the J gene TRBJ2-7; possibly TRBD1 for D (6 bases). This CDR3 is CASQTGQYSYEQYF. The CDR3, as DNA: TGTGCCAGCCAAACCGGACAGTACTCCTACGAGCAGTACTTC.